These 11 T cell receptor beta chains share one sample of origin, sequenced in a study of T cell responses to AZD1222 COVID-19 vaccine. Here immunoSEQ multiplex PCR was the method, and the copy in TCRdb shows in-frame clones only, minus some. The sample records some 170,000 clones, 70% to 90% being singletons. This specimen consisted of peripheral blood, obtained on day 0 of AZD1222 vaccination. These receptors were collected from an adult in good health.

The J gene is TRBJ2-1, the V gene TRBV18, with 9 positions matching TRBD1. V lost 8 bases to trimming and J lost 3 bases; unmatched junction nucleotides: 5. Looked up from germline, CDR1 is KGHSH and CDR2 is LQKENI. This CDR3 contains 14 residues. The CDR3 DNA follows: TGTGCCAGCAGACAGGGGGTCGGCTACAATGAGCAGTTCTTC. It specifies CASRQGVGYNEQFF.

This clone occurred once. This chain uses TRBV2 with TRBJ1-3, with a weak D call TRBD1 (6 bases). CDR3 length equals 16 residues. V was clipped by 9 bases and J by 0 bases, with 18 bases between them. Germline CDR1 reads SNHLY; CDR2 reads FYNNEI. For the CDR3, the DNA is TGTGCCAGTTCGACCAGACAGGCACCCTCTGGAAACACCATATATTTT. Its translation is CASSTRQAPSGNTIYF.

As regards this clone: Other DNA sequences in this specimen translate into the identical CDR3. This chain joins TRBV5-4 and TRBJ2-2, with 8 positions matching TRBD1. V gave up 0 bases and J gave up 4 bases; unmatched junction bases: 2. Looked up from germline, CDR1 is SGHNT and CDR2 is YYREEE (reference sequence). This CDR3 contains 15 residues. The CDR3 protein is CASSLGQGATGELFF. In DNA form, the CDR3 reads TGTGCCAGCAGCTTGGGGCAGGGGGCCACCGGGGAGCTGTTTTTT.

V and J are TRBV12-3 or TRBV12-4 and TRBJ1-1, with a weak D call TRBD1 (5 bases). V lost 6 bases and J 0 bases, leaving 8 bases between the germline ends. CDR3 length equals 13 residues. Here the CDR3 reads CASRGAMNTEAFF. The CDR3 DNA follows: TGTGCCAGCAGAGGGGCCATGAACACTGAAGCTTTCTTT.

This clone has a single count. The chain joins TRBV30 to TRBJ2-7, with D possibly TRBD2 on 5 matching bases. This CDR3 contains 13 residues. V was pared by 5 bases and J by 3 bases, with 14 bases between. In germline, CDR1 is GTSNPN, CDR2 SVGIG (reference sequence). CDR3 sequence: CAWAFGGGYEQYF. CDR3 DNA: TGTGCCTGGGCTTTTGGAGGAGGCTACGAGCAGTACTTC.

This clone was picked up many times. The chain combines TRBV7-2 with TRBJ1-1; 7 positions match TRBD1. Trimming took 1 base from V and 4 from J; bases not matched to a gene: 6. Germline CDR1 is SGHTA and CDR2 is FQGNSA. The CDR3 runs to 15 residues. CDR3 region: CASSLVPGGGTEAFF. The CDR3 DNA reads TGTGCCAGCAGCTTAGTACCAGGGGGAGGCACTGAAGCTTTCTTT.

Comments on this clone: The limits of the CDR3 on the DNA are not certain, so only TCRdb's listed CDR3 is given. V and J are TRBV28 and TRBJ1-3; whether TRBD1, the table's D call, matches the DNA was not checked. The CDR3 is 11 residues long, ends included. Germline V CDR1 and CDR2: MDHEN, SYDVKM. CDR3 region: CASSSSDREYF.

This chain uses TRBV6-5 with TRBJ1-3, with unresolved D. CDR1 and CDR2 from the germline V gene are MNHEY and SVGAGI. The germline V and J ends were trimmed by 7 bases and 0 bases, with 13 bases remaining between them. There are 15 residues in the CDR3. The CDR3 DNA sequence: TGTGCCAGCAATGTGGAAGCGAGCTCTGGAAACACCATATATTTT. It translates to CASNVEASSGNTIYF.

V is TRBV19 and J is TRBJ1-5, with D perhaps TRBD1 (5 bases). Germline V CDR1 and CDR2: LNHDA, SQIVND (reference sequence). CDR3 length equals 15 residues. V was trimmed by 5 bases and J by 6 bases, leaving 17 bases between them. The CDR3 loop is CASSLRGMGRQPQHF. The CDR3, as DNA: TGTGCCAGTAGTCTCCGGGGGATGGGCCGTCAGCCCCAGCATTTT.

The chain couples TRBV5-4 to TRBJ2-1; 7 bases line up with TRBD2. The CDR3 has 15 residues. Germline-derived CDR1 and CDR2 are SGHNT and YYREEE (reference sequence). The V segment lost 0 bases and the J segment 3 bases; nucleotides outside the gene matches: 3. CDR3 residues: CASSLGAGIYNEQFF. DNA for the CDR3: TGTGCCAGCAGCTTGGGAGCGGGAATCTACAATGAGCAGTTCTTC.

The rearrangement uses TRBV9 and TRBJ2-2; TRBD1 aligns across 7 bases. V shed 0 bases, J shed 0 bases, and the junction held 2 bases outside the gene matches. The germline CDR1 and CDR2 sequences are SGDLS and YYNGEE. The CDR3 runs 16 residues. CDR3 in DNA: TGTGCCAGCAGCGTAGAAGGACAGGCGAACACCGGGGAGCTGTTTTTT. Its protein is CASSVEGQANTGELFF.